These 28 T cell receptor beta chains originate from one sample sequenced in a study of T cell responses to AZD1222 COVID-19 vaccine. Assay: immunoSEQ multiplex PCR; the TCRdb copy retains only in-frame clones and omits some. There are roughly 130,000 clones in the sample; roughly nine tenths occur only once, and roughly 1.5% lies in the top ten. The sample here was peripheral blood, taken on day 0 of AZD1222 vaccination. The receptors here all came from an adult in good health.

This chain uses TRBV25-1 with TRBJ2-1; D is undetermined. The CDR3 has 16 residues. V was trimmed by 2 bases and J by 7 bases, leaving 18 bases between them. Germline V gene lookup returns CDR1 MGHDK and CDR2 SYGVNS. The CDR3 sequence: CASSEHRTLGRNEQFF. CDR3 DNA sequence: TGTGCCAGCAGTGAACATAGGACGTTAGGCAGGAATGAGCAGTTCTTC.

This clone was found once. In DNA form, the CDR3 reads TGCAGCGTTGAAGATATAGGCCAGGTAAAAAATCAGCCCCAGCATTTT. This gives the protein CSVEDIGQVKNQPQHF. This chain uses TRBV29-1 with TRBJ1-5; D unresolved. The V and J ends lost 0 bases and 4 bases respectively, with 16 bases between them. This CDR3 has 16 residues. Germline CDR1 and CDR2: SQVTM and ANQGSEA.

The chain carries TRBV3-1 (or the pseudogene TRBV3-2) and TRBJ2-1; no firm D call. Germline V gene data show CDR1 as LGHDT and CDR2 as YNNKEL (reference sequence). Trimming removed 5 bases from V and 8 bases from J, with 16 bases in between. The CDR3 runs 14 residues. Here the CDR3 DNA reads TGTGCCAGCAGCTCTCTACCTACCCAGGATGAGCAGTTCTTC. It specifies CASSSLPTQDEQFF.

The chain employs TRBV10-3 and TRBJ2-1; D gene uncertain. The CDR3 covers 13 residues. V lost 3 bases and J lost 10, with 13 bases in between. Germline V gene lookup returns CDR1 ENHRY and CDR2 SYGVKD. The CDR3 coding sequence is TGTGCCATCAGTGAACAACAGCTTAACGAGCAGTTCTTC. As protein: CAISEQQLNEQFF.

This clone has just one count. CDR3 DNA sequence: TGTGCTAGTGGTTTAGGACAGGGTAACACTGAAGCTTTCTTT. Its translation is CASGLGQGNTEAFF. The genes are TRBV12-5 and TRBJ1-1; 8 bases line up with TRBD1. With 3 bases clipped from V and 2 bases from J, the junction kept 2 bases outside the gene matches. The CDR3 has 14 residues. Germline-derived CDR1 and CDR2 are LGHNT and FRNRAP.

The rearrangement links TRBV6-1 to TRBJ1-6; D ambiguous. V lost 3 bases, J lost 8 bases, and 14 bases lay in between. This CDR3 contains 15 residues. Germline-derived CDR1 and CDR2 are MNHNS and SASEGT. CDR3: CASSELRARDSPLHF. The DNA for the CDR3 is TGTGCCAGCAGTGAGCTTCGGGCTAGGGATTCACCCCTCCACTTT.

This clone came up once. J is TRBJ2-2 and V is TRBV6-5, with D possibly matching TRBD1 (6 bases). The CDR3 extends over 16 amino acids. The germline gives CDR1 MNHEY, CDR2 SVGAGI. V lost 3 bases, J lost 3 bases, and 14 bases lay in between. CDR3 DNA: TGTGCCAGCAGTTATGGGTACAGGGTGGACACCGGGGAGCTGTTTTTT. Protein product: CASSYGYRVDTGELFF.

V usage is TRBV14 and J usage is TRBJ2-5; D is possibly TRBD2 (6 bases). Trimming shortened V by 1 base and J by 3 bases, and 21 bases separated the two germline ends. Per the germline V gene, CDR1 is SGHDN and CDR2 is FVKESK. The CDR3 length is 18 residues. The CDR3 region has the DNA TGTGCCAGCAGCCAAGGCGGGGCGAGGGCGGAGCGAAAAGAGACCCAGTACTTC. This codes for CASSQGGARAERKETQYF.

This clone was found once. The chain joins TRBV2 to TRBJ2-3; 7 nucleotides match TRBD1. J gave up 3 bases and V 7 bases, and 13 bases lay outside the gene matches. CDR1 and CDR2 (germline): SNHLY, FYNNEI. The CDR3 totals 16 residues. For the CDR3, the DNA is TGTGCCAGCAACCTCCCGACAGGGATTGGAACAGATACGCAGTATTTT. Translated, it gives CASNLPTGIGTDTQYF.

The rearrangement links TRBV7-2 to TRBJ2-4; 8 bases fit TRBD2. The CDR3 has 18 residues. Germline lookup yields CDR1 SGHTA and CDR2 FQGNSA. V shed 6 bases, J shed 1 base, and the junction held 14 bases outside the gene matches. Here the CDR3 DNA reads TGTGCCAGCAGTCAGGAGGGAGAGCGGGGGACGGCCAAAAACATTCAGTACTTC. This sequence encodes CASSQEGERGTAKNIQYF.

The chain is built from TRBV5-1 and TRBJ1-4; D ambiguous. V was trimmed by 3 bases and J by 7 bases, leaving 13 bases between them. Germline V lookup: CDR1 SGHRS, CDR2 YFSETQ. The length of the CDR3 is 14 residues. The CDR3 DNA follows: TGCGCCAGCAGCTCCTCGCGAGGGAGTGAAAAACTGTTTTTT. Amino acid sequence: CASSSSRGSEKLFF.

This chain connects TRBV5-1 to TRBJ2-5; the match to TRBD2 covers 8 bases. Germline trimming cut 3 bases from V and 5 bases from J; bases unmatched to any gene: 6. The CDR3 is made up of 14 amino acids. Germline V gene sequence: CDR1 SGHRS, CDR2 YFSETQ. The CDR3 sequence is CASSSSRGEETQYF. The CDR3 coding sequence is TGCGCCAGCAGCTCCTCGCGGGGGGAGGAGACCCAGTACTTC.

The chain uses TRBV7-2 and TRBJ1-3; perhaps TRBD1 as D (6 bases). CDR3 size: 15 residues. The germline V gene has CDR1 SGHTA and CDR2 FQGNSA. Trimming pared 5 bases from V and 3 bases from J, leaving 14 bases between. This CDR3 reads CASSRGALFGNTIYF. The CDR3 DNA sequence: TGTGCCAGCAGCCGGGGGGCGCTATTTGGAAACACCATATATTTT.

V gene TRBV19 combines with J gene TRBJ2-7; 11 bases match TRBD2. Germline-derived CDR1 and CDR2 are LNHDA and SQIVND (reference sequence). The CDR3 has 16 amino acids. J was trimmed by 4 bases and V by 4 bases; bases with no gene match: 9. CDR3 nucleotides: TGTGCCAGTAGTAACCGCTTCACTAGCGGGGGATACGAGCAGTACTTC. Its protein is CASSNRFTSGGYEQYF. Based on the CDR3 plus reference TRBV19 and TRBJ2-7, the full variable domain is DGGITQSPKYLFRKEGQNVTLSCEQNLNHDAMYWYRQDPGQGLRLIYYSQIVNDFQKGDIAEGYSVSREKKESFPLTVTSAQKNPTAFYLCASSNRFTSGGYEQYFGPGTRLTVT.

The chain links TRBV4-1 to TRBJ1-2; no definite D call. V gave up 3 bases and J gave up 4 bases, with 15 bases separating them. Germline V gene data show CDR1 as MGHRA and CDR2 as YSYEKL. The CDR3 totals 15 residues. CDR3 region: CASSHPGLSGYGYTF. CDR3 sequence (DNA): TGCGCCAGCAGCCATCCTGGTCTTTCGGGCTATGGCTACACCTTC.

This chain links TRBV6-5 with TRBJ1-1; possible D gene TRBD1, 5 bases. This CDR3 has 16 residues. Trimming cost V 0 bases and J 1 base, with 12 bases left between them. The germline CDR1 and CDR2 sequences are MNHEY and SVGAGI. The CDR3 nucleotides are TGTGCCAGCAGTTACTCGATCGGGGCGGGGAACACTGAAGCTTTCTTT. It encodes CASSYSIGAGNTEAFF.

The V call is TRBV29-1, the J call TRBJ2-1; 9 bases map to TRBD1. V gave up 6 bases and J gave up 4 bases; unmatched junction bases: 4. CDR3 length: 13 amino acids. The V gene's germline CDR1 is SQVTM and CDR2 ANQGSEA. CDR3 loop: CSVGQGLYNEQFF. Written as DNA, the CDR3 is TGCAGCGTCGGACAGGGGCTATACAATGAGCAGTTCTTC.

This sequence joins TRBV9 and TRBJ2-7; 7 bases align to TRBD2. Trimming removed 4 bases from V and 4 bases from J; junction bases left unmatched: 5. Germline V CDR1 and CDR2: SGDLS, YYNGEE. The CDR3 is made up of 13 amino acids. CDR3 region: CASSPRGVYEQYF. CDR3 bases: TGTGCCAGCAGCCCCCGGGGGGTATACGAGCAGTACTTC.

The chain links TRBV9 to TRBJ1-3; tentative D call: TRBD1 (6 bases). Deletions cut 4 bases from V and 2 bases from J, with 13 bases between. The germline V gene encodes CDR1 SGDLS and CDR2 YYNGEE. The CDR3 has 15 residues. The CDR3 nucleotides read TGTGCCAGCAGCTACTTCGGGGGCACTGGAAACACCATATATTTT. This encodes CASSYFGGTGNTIYF.

Written as DNA, the CDR3 is TGCGCCAGCAGCCAAGTTTCTGGGAGTCTAGCCAATGAGCAGTTCTTC. Protein sequence: CASSQVSGSLANEQFF. The gene calls are TRBV4-1 and TRBJ2-1; tentative D call: TRBD2 (5 bases). The ends were cut back, 1 base at V and 6 bases at J, with 16 bases in the middle. The CDR3 contains 16 residues. Germline V gene lookup returns CDR1 MGHRA and CDR2 YSYEKL.

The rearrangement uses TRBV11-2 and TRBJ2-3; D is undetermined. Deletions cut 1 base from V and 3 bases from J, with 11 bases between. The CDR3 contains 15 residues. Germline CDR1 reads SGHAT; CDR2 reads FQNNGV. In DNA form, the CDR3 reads TGTGCCAGCAGCTTAGGGCTGCGAGATACAGATACGCAGTATTTT. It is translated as CASSLGLRDTDTQYF.

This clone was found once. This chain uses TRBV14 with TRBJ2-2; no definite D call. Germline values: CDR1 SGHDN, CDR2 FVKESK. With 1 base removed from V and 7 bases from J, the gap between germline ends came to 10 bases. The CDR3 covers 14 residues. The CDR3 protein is CASSQVQIGGELFF. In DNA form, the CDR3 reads TGTGCCAGCAGCCAAGTTCAGATTGGCGGGGAGCTGTTTTTT.

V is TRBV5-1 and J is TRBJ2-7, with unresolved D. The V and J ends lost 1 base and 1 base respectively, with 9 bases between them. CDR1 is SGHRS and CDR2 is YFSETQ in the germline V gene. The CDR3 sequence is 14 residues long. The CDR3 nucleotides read TGCGCCAGCAGCTTGATATCTGGGTCCTACGAGCAGTACTTC. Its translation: CASSLISGSYEQYF.

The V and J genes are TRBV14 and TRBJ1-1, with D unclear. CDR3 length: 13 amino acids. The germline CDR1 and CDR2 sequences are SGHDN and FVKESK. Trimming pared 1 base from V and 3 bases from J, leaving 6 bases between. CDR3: CASSQAGYTEAFF. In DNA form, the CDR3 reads TGTGCCAGCAGCCAAGCGGGGTACACTGAAGCTTTCTTT.

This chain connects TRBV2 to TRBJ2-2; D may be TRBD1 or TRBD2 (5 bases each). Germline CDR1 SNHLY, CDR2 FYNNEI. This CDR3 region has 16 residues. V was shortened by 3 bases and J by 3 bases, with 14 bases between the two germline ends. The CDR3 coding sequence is TGTGCCAGCAGTGATCTTACAGGAGGAGACACCGGGGAGCTGTTTTTT. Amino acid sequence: CASSDLTGGDTGELFF.

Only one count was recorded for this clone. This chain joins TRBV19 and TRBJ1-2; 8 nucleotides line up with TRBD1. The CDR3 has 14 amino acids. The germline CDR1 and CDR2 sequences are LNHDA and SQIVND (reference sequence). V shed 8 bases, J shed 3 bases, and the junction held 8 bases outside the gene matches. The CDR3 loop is CASRGTGGHYGYTF. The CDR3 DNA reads TGTGCCAGTCGCGGGACAGGAGGCCACTATGGCTACACCTTC.

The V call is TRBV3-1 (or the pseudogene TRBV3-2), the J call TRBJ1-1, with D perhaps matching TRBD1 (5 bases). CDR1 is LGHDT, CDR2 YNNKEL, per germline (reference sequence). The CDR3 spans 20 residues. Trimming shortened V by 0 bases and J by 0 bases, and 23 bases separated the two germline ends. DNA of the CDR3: TGTGCCAGCAGCCAAGATCCCGACTGGTGGCAGGGAGACATGAACACTGAAGCTTTCTTT. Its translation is CASSQDPDWWQGDMNTEAFF.

This CDR3 reads CASSLPGQRNQPQHF. DNA for the CDR3: TGTGCCAGCAGTTTACCTGGACAGCGCAATCAGCCCCAGCATTTT. The chain is built from TRBV28 and TRBJ1-5; D is possibly TRBD1 (6 bases). V lost 2 bases, J lost 2 bases, and 10 bases lay in between. This CDR3 has 15 amino acids. The germline V gene encodes CDR1 MDHEN and CDR2 SYDVKM.